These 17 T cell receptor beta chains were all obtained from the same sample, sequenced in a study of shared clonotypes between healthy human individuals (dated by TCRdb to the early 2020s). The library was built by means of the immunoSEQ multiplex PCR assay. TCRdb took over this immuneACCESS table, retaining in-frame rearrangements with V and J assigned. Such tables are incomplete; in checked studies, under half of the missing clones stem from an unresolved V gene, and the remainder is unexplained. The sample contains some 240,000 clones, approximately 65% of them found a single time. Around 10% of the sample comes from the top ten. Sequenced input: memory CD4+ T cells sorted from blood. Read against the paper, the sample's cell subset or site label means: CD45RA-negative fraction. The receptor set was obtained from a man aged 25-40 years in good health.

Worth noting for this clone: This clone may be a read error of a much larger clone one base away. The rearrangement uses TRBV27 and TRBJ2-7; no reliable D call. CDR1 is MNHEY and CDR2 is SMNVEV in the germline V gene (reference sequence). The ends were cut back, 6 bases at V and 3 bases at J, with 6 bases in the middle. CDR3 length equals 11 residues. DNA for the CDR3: TGTGCCAGCAGCTCAAACTACGAGCAGTACTTC. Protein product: CASSSNYEQYF.

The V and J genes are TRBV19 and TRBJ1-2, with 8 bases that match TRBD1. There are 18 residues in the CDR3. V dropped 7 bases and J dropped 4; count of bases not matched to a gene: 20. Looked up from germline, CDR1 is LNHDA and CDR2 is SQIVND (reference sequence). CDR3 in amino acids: CASNPRLLTGGSSYGYTF. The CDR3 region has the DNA TGTGCCAGTAACCCCCGACTTCTTACAGGGGGATCATCCTATGGCTACACCTTC.

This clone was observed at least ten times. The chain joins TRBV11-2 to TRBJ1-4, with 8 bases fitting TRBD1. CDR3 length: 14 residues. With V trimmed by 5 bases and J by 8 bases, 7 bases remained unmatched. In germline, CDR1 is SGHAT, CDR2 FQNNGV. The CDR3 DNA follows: TGTGCCAGCAGCATCGGACAGGGTAGCGAAAAACTGTTTTTT. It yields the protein CASSIGQGSEKLFF.

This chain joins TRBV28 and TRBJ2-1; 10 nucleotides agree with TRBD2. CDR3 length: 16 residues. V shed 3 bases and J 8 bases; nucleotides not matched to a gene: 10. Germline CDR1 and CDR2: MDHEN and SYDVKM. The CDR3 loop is CASSFLQRGGRDEQFF. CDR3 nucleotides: TGTGCCAGCAGTTTCCTCCAGCGGGGGGGCAGGGATGAGCAGTTCTTC.

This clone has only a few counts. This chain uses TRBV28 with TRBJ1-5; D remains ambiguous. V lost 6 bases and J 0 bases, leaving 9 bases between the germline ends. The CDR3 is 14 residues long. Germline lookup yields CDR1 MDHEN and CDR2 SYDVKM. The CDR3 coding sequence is TGTGCCAGCAGCCTTCACAGTAGCAATCAGCCCCAGCATTTT. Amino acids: CASSLHSSNQPQHF. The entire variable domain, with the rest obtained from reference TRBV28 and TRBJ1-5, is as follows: DVKVTQSSRYLVKRTGEKVFLECVQDMDHENMFWYRQDPGLGLRLIYFSYDVKMKEKGDIPEGYSVSREKKERFSLILESASTNQTSMYLCASSLHSSNQPQHFGDGTRLSIL.

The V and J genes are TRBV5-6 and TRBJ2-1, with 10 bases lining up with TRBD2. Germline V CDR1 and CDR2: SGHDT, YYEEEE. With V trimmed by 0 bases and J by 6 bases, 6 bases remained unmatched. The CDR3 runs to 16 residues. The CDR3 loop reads CASSLDRSGRGNEQFF. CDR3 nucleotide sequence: TGTGCCAGCAGCTTGGACAGGAGCGGGAGGGGCAATGAGCAGTTCTTC.

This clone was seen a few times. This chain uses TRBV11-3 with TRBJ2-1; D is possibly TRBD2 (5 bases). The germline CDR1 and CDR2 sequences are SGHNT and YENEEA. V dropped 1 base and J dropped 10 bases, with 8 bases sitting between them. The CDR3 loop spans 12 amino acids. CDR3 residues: CASSLGRLEQFF. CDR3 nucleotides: TGTGCCAGCAGCTTAGGGAGACTAGAGCAGTTCTTC.

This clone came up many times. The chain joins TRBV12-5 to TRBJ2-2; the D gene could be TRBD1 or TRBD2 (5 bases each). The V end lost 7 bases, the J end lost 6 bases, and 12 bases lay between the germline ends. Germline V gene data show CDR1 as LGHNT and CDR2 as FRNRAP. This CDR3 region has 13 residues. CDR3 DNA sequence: TGTGCTAGTGCCGGGACGCGAGCCGGGGAGCTGTTTTTT. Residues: CASAGTRAGELFF.

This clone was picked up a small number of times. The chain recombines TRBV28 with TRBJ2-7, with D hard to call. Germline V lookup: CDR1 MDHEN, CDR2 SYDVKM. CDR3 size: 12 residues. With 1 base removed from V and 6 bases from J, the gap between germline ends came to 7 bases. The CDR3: CASSLLGSEQYF. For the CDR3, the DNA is TGTGCCAGCAGTTTATTGGGCTCCGAGCAGTACTTC.

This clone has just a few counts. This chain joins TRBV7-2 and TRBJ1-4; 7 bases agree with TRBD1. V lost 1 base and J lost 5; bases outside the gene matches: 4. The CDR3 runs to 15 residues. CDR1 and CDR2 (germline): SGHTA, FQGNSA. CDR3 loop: CASSLDKGANEKLFF. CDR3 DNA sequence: TGTGCCAGCAGCTTAGACAAGGGGGCAAATGAAAAACTGTTTTTT.

The DNA for the CDR3 is TGTGCCAGCTCACCCGATACAGGGATGAACACTGAAGCTTTCTTT. Its translation: CASSPDTGMNTEAFF. This sequence joins TRBV18 and TRBJ1-1; the D gene is possibly TRBD1 (6 bases). Germline V gene lookup returns CDR1 KGHSH and CDR2 LQKENI. The V and J ends lost 3 bases and 0 bases respectively, with 11 bases between them. The CDR3 totals 15 residues.

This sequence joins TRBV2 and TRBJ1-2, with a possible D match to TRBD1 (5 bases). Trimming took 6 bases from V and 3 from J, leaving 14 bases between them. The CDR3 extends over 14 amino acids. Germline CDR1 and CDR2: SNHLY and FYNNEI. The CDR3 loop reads CASRDTGTDYGYTF. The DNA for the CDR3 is TGTGCCAGCAGGGATACCGGGACGGACTATGGCTACACCTTC.

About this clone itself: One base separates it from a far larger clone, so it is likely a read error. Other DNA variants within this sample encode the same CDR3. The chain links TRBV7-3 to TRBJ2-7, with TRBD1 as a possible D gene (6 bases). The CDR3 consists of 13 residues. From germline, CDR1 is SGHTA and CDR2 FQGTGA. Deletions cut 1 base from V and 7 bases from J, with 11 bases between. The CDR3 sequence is CASSLRPDREQYF. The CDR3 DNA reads TGTGCCAGCAGCTTAAGGCCCGACAGGGAGCAGTACTTC.

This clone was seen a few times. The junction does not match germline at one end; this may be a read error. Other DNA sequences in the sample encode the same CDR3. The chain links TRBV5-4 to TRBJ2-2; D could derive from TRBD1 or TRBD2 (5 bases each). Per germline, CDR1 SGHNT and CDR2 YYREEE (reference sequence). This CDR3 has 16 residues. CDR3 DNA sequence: TGTGCCAGCAGCTCCCCCGGGACGGCGAATACCGGGGAGCTGTTTTTT. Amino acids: CASSSPGTANTGELFF.

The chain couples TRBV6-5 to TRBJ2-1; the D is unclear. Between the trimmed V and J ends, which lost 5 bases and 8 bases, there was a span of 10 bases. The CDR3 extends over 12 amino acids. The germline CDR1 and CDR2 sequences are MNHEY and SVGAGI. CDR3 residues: CASSTVGYEQFF. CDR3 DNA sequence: TGTGCCAGCAGTACCGTGGGTTATGAGCAGTTCTTC.

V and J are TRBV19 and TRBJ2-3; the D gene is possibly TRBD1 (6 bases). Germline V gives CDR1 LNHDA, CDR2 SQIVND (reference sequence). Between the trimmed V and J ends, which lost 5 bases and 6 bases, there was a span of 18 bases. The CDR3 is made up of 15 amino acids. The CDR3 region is CASSPRGGGPDTQYF. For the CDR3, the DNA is TGTGCCAGTAGTCCCCGGGGTGGGGGCCCGGATACGCAGTATTTT. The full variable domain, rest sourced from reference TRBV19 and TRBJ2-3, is DGGITQSPKYLFRKEGQNVTLSCEQNLNHDAMYWYRQDPGQGLRLIYYSQIVNDFQKGDIAEGYSVSREKKESFPLTVTSAQKNPTAFYLCASSPRGGGPDTQYFGPGTRLTVL.

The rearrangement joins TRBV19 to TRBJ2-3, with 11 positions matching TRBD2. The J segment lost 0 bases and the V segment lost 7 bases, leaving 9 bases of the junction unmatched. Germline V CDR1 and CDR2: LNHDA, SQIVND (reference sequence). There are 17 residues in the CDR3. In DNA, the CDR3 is TGTGCCAGTACCCCGTCTAGCGGGAGGTTAAGCACAGATACGCAGTATTTT. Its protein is CASTPSSGRLSTDTQYF.